What follows is one T cell receptor beta chain and its context. The record originates from a study of blood T cell repertoires in COVID-19. Background on the study: PBMCs, B-cell-depleted T cells, or T cells were the source of the cDNA or gDNA that made up the material.

Authors' processing steps: Reference gene primer amplification in the assay estimated nucleated cell counts. The protocol was immunoSEQ multiplex PCR, while the TCRdb copy is restricted to in-frame clones and leaves out a portion. V and J calls and clone size are given by that table; D and trimming were obtained from the DNA. This table holds approximately 210,000 clones, roughly 84% found once. Trimming left V 5 bases short and J 1 base short, with 8 bases between. CDR1 and CDR2 (germline): KGHSH, LQKENI. The CDR3 loop spans 13 amino acids. The receptor's source is a woman over 75 with acute or convalescent COVID-19. The rearrangement links TRBV18 to TRBJ1-1, with D possibly matching TRBD1 (5 bases). Material: peripheral blood. The CDR3 is CASSADRNTEAFF. Here the CDR3 DNA reads TGTGCCAGCTCAGCCGACAGGAACACTGAAGCTTTCTTT.